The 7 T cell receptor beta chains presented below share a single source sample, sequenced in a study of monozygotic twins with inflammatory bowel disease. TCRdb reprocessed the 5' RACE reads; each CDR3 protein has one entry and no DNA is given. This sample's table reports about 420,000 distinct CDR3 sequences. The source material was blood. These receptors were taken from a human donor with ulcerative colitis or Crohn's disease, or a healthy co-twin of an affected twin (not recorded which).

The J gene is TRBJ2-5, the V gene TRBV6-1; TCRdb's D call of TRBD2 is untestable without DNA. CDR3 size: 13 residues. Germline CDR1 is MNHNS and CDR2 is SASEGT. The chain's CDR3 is CASSRLAGETQYF.

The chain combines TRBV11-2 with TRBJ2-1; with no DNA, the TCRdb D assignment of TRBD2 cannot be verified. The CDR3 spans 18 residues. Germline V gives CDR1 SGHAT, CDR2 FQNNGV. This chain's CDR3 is CASSLGALAGATYNEQFF.

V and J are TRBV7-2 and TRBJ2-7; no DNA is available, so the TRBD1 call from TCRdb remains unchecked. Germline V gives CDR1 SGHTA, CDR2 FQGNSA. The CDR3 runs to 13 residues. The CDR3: CASRMDRVNEQYF.

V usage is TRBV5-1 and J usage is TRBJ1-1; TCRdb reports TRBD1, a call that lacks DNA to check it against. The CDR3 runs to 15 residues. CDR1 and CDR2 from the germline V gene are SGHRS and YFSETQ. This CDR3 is CASSWRYPGSTEAFF. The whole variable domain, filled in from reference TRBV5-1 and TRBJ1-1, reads KAGVTQTPRYLIKTRGQQVTLSCSPISGHRSVSWYQQTPGQGLQFLFEYFSETQRNKGNFPGRFSGRQFSNSRSEMNVSTLELGDSALYLCASSWRYPGSTEAFFGQGTRLTVV.

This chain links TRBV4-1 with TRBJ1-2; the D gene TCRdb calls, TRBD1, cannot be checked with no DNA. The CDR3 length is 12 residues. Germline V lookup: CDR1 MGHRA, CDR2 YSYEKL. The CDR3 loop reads CASSHPGDRPSF.

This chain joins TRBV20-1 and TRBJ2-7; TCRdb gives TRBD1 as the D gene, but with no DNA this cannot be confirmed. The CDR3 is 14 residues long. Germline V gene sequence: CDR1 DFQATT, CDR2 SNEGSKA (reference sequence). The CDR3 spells CSARSLAGGYEQYF.

CDR3 in amino acids: CAWDGGYEQYF. The chain joins TRBV30 to TRBJ2-7; TCRdb's assignment of TRBD2 cannot be checked, as there is no DNA. The CDR3 consists of 11 residues. Germline CDR1 reads GTSNPN; CDR2 reads SVGIG (reference sequence).